The text below deals with one T cell receptor beta chain. The antigen is unknown. Naive CD8 populations comprised CD45RO-negative cells positively selected for CCR7, excluding terminally differentiated effector memory CD45RA+ cells. Every donor was a Caucasian adult from Nashville, Tennessee. V was pared by 3 bases and J by 3 bases, with 14 bases between. Germline V gene sequence: CDR1 ENHRY, CDR2 SYGVKD. CDR3 size: 15 residues. In the authors' workflow: ImmunoSEQ junction-only sequences lacked quality scores, so their filtering differed. TCRdb keeps only in-frame clones here, not all; method: immunoSEQ multiplex PCR. V, J and clone size are those of that table, while D and trimming were read from the DNA. The table shows about 2.1 million clones, with over 85% occurring only once. The sample comes from a study of shared clonotypes between healthy human individuals. Notes on the study in general: Large depth notwithstanding, sorted-subset sequencing proved incomplete by rarefaction.

The chain combines TRBV10-3 with TRBJ2-5, with D tentatively TRBD2 (6 bases). The sequencing sample was made of naive CD8+ T cells from PBMCs. The receptor was derived from a man between 18 and 29 years old in good health. Some clones in this sample may be carry-over from other donors' samples. The CDR3 here is CAISDLGGTKETQYF. CDR3 DNA sequence: TGTGCCATCAGTGATCTGGGAGGAACAAAAGAGACCCAGTACTTC.